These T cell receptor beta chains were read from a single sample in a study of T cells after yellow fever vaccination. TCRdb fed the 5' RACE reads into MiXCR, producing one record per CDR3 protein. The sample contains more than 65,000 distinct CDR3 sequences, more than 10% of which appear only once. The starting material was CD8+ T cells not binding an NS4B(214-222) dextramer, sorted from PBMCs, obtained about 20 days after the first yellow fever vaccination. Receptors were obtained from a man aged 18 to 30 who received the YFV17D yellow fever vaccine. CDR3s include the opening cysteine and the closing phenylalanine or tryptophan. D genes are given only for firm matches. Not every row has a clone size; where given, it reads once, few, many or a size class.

CATSGRVTDTQYF TGTGCCACCAGTGGCAGGGTCACAGATACGCAGTATTTT TRBJ2-3 TRBV24-1 - -
CSVEEQNTEAFF TGCAGCGTTGAAGAACAGAACACTGAAGCTTTCTTT TRBJ1-1 TRBV29-1 - -
CASSQDRAGVTYEQYF TGCGCCAGCAGCCAAGATCGGGCAGGGGTAACCTACGAGCAGTACTTC TRBJ2-7 TRBV4-1 - -
CASSFINTDTQYF TGTGCCAGCAGTTTCATCAACACAGATACGCAGTATTTT TRBJ2-3 TRBV27 - few
CASSQRHKGFDNEQFF TGCGCCAGCAGCCAACGACATAAGGGCTTCGACAATGAGCAGTTCTTC TRBJ2-1 TRBV4-1 - -
CASSRLLVVRKNTEAFF TGTGCCAGCAGCCGCTTACTGGTCGTCCGAAAGAACACTGAAGCTTTCTTT TRBJ1-1 TRBV7-8 - few
CASSDGTSGTTYGYTF TGTGCCAGCAGCGACGGGACCTCCGGGACGACCTATGGCTACACCTTC TRBJ1-2 TRBV7-3 - few
CAIRLDRGTDTQYF TGTGCCATCAGACTAGACAGGGGAACAGATACGCAGTATTTT TRBJ2-3 TRBV10-3 TRBD1 few
CSVEDGAGGFTGELFF TGCAGCGTTGAAGATGGGGCAGGGGGCTTCACCGGGGAGCTGTTTTTT TRBJ2-2 TRBV29-1 TRBD1 few
CASSEAAGLYEQYF TGTGCCAGCAGTGAGGCGGCAGGGTTGTACGAGCAGTACTTC TRBJ2-7 TRBV2 - -
CASSTVDIQETQYF TGCGCCAGCAGCACGGTTGACATACAAGAGACCCAGTACTTC TRBJ2-5 TRBV5-1 - -
CASRSRDNGNQPQHF TGTGCCAGTAGGTCTCGGGACAATGGCAATCAGCCCCAGCATTTT TRBJ1-5 TRBV19 - many
CASSQVSGTDYEQYF TGCGCCAGCAGCCAAGTTTCCGGGACAGACTACGAGCAGTACTTC TRBJ2-7 TRBV4-1 TRBD1 -
CASSLQGPGELFF TGCGCCAGCAGCCTTCAGGGGCCCGGGGAGCTGTTTTTT TRBJ2-2 TRBV5-1 - few
CASRVSDGNTGELFF TGTGCCAGCAGAGTTTCCGACGGGAACACCGGGGAGCTGTTTTTT TRBJ2-2 TRBV6-1 - -
CASSPLDRGSSYNSPLHF TGTGCCAGCAGTCCTCTCGACAGGGGAAGTTCCTATAATTCACCCCTCCACTTT TRBJ1-6 TRBV12-3/TRBV12-4 TRBD1 -
CATSSRAMPALDTQYF TGTGCCACCAGCTCCCGGGCAATGCCTGCCCTAGATACGCAGTATTTT TRBJ2-3 TRBV15 - many
CASSGPGLAIGGTDTQYF TGTGCCAGCAGCGGACCGGGACTAGCGATAGGAGGCACAGATACGCAGTATTTT TRBJ2-3 TRBV5-4 TRBD2 -
CASSYASVEQFF TGTGCCAGCAGCTACGCTAGCGTCGAGCAGTTCTTC TRBJ2-1 TRBV11-2 - few
CASSRDPDQPQHF TGTGCCAGCAGTCGGGACCCAGATCAGCCCCAGCATTTT TRBJ1-5 TRBV12-3/TRBV12-4 - -
CATGGPYNEQFF TGTGCCACCGGTGGGCCCTACAATGAGCAGTTCTTC TRBJ2-1 TRBV6-6 - -
CASSTVPGQGARQFF TGCGCCAGCAGCACCGTCCCGGGACAGGGGGCGCGGCAGTTCTTC TRBJ2-1 TRBV4-1 TRBD1 few
CSARAEDYGYTF TGCAGTGCTAGAGCAGAAGACTATGGCTACACCTTC TRBJ1-2 TRBV20-1 - few
CASSDEGRNTGELFF TGCGCCAGCAGCGACGAAGGGCGTAACACCGGGGAGCTGTTTTTT TRBJ2-2 TRBV4-3 - -
CASSFGVGNTEAFF TGTGCCAGCAGCTTCGGGGTGGGGAACACTGAAGCTTTCTTT TRBJ1-1 TRBV5-6 - -
CASSWTGANGELFF TGTGCCAGCAGTTGGACAGGGGCAAACGGGGAGCTGTTTTTT TRBJ2-2 TRBV12-3/TRBV12-4 TRBD1 -
CASSSDKRGGQSNEQFF TGCGCCAGCAGCTCCGACAAGCGGGGGGGCCAGAGCAATGAGCAGTTCTTC TRBJ2-1 TRBV5-1 TRBD2 many
CASSQALPGTEETQYF TGCGCCAGCAGCCAAGCCCTCCCGGGGACCGAAGAGACCCAGTACTTC TRBJ2-5 TRBV4-3 - -
CASSPRDTSYEQYF TGTGCCAGCAGCCCCCGGGACACCAGCTACGAGCAGTACTTC TRBJ2-7 TRBV9 - -
CATGPSGYHEQYF TGTGCCACCGGCCCTAGCGGGTACCACGAGCAGTACTTC TRBJ2-7 TRBV27 TRBD2 few
CASSPLEDTQYF TGTGCCAGCAGTCCCCTAGAAGATACGCAGTATTTT TRBJ2-3 TRBV7-9 - -
CASSPLDGNEQFF TGCGCCAGCAGCCCCCTTGACGGCAATGAGCAGTTCTTC TRBJ2-1 TRBV4-3 - -
CASSRMGRQETQYF TGTGCCAGCAGTCGTATGGGACGGCAAGAGACCCAGTACTTC TRBJ2-5 TRBV27 - -
CASSPRDRDYYEQYF TGTGCCAGCAGTCCGCGGGACAGGGACTACTACGAGCAGTACTTC TRBJ2-7 TRBV12-3/TRBV12-4 TRBD1 many
CASGSRSSYEQYF TGTGCCAGCGGTTCCCGCAGCTCCTACGAGCAGTACTTC TRBJ2-7 TRBV28 - few
CASSLALYRDGGNEQFF TGTGCCAGCAGCTTAGCGTTGTACAGGGATGGCGGGAATGAGCAGTTCTTC TRBJ2-1 TRBV7-6 - -
CATSETGVYNEQFF TGTGCCACCAGCGAAACTGGGGTCTACAATGAGCAGTTCTTC TRBJ2-1 TRBV15 - few
CASMDRGGYNEQFF TGCGCCAGCATGGACAGGGGCGGTTACAATGAGCAGTTCTTC TRBJ2-1 TRBV4-3 TRBD1 many
CASSTGQLNTGELFF TGTGCCAGCAGTACAGGACAGTTGAACACCGGGGAGCTGTTTTTT TRBJ2-2 TRBV6-2/TRBV6-3 - few
CASSGTGAYEQYF TGTGCCAGCAGTGGGACAGGTGCCTACGAGCAGTACTTC TRBJ2-7 TRBV12-3/TRBV12-4 TRBD1 many
CASSQGCCGGLEGETQYF TGCGCCAGCAGCCAAGGTTGCTGCGGGGGGTTAGAGGGGGAGACCCAGTACTTC TRBJ2-5 TRBV4-3 TRBD2 few